A selection of T cell receptor beta chains follows, all from one sample in a study of blood T cell repertoires in COVID-19. TCRdb's table, derived via immunoSEQ multiplex PCR, lists solely in-frame clones and lacks some. The sample holds around 81,000 clones, approximately 80% seen once. Sample: peripheral blood. The receptors shown here come from a human donor in a cohort sampled during active COVID-19. The CDR3 runs from the conserved cysteine through the conserved F or W. Fields, in order: J gene, V gene, clone size, CDR3 length, D gene, CDR3 protein, CDR3 DNA. The D gene is left open where the match is weak. The size of a clone is reported for some rows only, either as once, few or many, or as a class for expanded clones.

>TRBJ2-5|TRBV5-1|.|14|TRBD1
CASSPRQGGETQYF
TGCGCCAGCAGCCCCCGACAGGGCGGTGAGACCCAGTACTTC
>TRBJ2-3|TRBV6-6|.|14|TRBD2
CASIPSGGAGTQYF
TGTGCCAGCATCCCTAGCGGGGGGGCCGGTACGCAGTATTTT
>TRBJ2-3|TRBV4-1|.|13|TRBD2
CASSQVRSSGRRF
TGCGCCAGCAGCCAAGTCCGGTCTAGCGGGAGAAGATTT
>TRBJ2-3|TRBV5-5|.|16|TRBD2
CASSSLAGGPADTQYF
TGTGCCAGCAGCTCTTTAGCGGGAGGGCCTGCAGATACGCAGTATTTT
>TRBJ1-2|TRBV18|.|13|.
CASSPSRMNGYTF
TGTGCCAGCTCACCAAGCAGGATGAATGGCTACACCTTC
>TRBJ1-1|TRBV4-1|few|17|.
CASSQAPGQKEMTEAFF
TGCGCCAGCAGCCAAGCCCCAGGACAGAAGGAGATGACTGAAGCTTTCTTT
>TRBJ2-7|TRBV6-5|.|16|.
CASSYSRTEIAYEQYF
TGTGCCAGCAGTTACTCACGGACAGAAATCGCCTACGAGCAGTACTTC
>TRBJ2-3|TRBV30|.|16|TRBD1
CAWSDKTKTGGNTQYF
TGTGCCTGGAGCGATAAAACCAAAACAGGGGGAAATACGCAGTATTTT
>TRBJ2-4|TRBV28|.|15|.
CASSQGGGTKNIQYF
TGTGCCAGCAGCCAAGGGGGGGGGACAAAAAACATTCAGTACTTC
>TRBJ2-5|TRBV4-3|.|13|.
CASSQSFRETQYF
TGCGCCAGCAGCCAATCATTCAGGGAGACCCAGTACTTC
>TRBJ2-1|TRBV9|few|15|.
CASSDRLASYNEQFF
TGTGCCAGCAGCGACCGACTGGCCTCCTACAATGAGCAGTTCTTC
>TRBJ2-1|TRBV6-5|once|13|.
CASSYQLRGEQFF
TGTGCCAGCAGTTACCAACTCCGGGGAGAGCAGTTCTTC
>TRBJ2-5|TRBV4-3|.|16|TRBD2
CASSQVGGDPTGAQYF
TGCGCCAGCAGCCAAGTGGGGGGGGACCCTACCGGGGCCCAGTACTTC
>TRBJ1-5|TRBV6-2/TRBV6-3|.|14|.
CASSYSRGPGAQHF
TGTGCCAGCAGTTACTCTCGGGGTCCGGGGGCCCAGCATTTT
>TRBJ2-3|TRBV7-9|.|12|.
CASSRLTTTQYF
TGTGCCAGCAGCCGATTAACTACTACGCAGTATTTT
>TRBJ2-1|TRBV2|.|15|.
CASSPQGSSYNEQFF
TGTGCCAGCAGTCCGCAGGGGAGCTCCTACAATGAGCAGTTCTTC
>TRBJ2-3|TRBV7-2|once|17|TRBD2
CASSLRQRGAGTDTQYF
TGTGCCAGCAGCTTAAGACAGCGGGGGGCGGGGACAGATACGCAGTATTTT
>TRBJ2-6|TRBV19|.|19|TRBD2
CASSHLLAGGLSGANVLTF
TGTGCCAGTAGTCACCTCTTAGCGGGGGGCCTCTCTGGGGCCAACGTCCTGACTTTC
>TRBJ2-3|TRBV3-1/TRBV3-2|.|15|TRBD2
CASSRGGGGTDTQYF
TGTGCCAGCAGCCGTGGCGGGGGGGGCACAGATACGCAGTATTTT
>TRBJ2-1|TRBV5-1|.|17|.
CASSLRRYPATNNEQFF
TGCGCCAGCAGCTTACGACGGTACCCGGCTACTAACAATGAGCAGTTCTTC
>TRBJ1-6|TRBV6-2/TRBV6-3|.|14|TRBD1
CASSLKTGPSPLHF
TGTGCCAGCAGTTTGAAGACAGGGCCATCACCCCTCCACTTT
>TRBJ1-5|TRBV15|.|15|.
CATSRGRGSGQPQHF
TGTGCCACCAGCAGAGGTCGGGGGTCAGGGCAGCCCCAGCATTTT
>TRBJ2-3|TRBV24-1|.|16|.
CATSDPYSEGTDTQYF
TGTGCCACCAGTGATCCGTATTCGGAGGGCACAGATACGCAGTATTTT
>TRBJ1-2|TRBV14|few|17|TRBD1
CASSQDNRRGGYYGYTF
TGTGCCAGCAGCCAAGACAATCGGAGAGGGGGCTACTATGGCTACACCTTC
>TRBJ1-6|TRBV29-1|once|14|TRBD1
CSVKDRVGNSPLHF
TGCAGCGTGAAGGACAGGGTGGGTAATTCACCCCTCCACTTT
>TRBJ2-2|TRBV3-1/TRBV3-2|once|17|TRBD2
CASSQTLAGANTGELFF
TGTGCCAGCAGCCAAACACTAGCGGGGGCGAACACCGGGGAGCTGTTTTTT
>TRBJ2-7|TRBV9|few|15|.
CASSVEQGQTYEQYF
TGTGCCAGCAGCGTAGAACAGGGCCAAACCTACGAGCAGTACTTC
>TRBJ2-3|TRBV29-1|.|16|TRBD2
CSVEEARGGGLDTQYF
TGCAGCGTTGAAGAGGCCCGCGGCGGGGGGTTGGATACGCAGTATTTT
>TRBJ1-1|TRBV6-5|.|14|TRBD1
CASRPGGMNTEAFF
TGTGCCAGCAGGCCAGGGGGAATGAACACTGAAGCTTTCTTT
>TRBJ2-2|TRBV27|.|15|.
CASSSRTTNTGELFF
TGTGCCAGCAGTTCGAGGACTACGAACACCGGGGAGCTGTTTTTT
>TRBJ2-5|TRBV30|.|14|.
CAWSVWSGEETQYF
TGTGCCTGGAGTGTATGGTCAGGGGAGGAGACCCAGTACTTC